These T cell receptor beta chains were read from a single sample in a study of cytomegalovirus exposure and HLA in healthy donors. Sequencing was performed with immunoSEQ multiplex PCR; in TCRdb, only in-frame clones are kept and a portion is missing. This sample contains roughly 51,000 clones. Sequencing was done on a sample of PBMCs. The receptor set was obtained from a woman aged 45-60 years in good health and CMV-seropositive. The CDR3 runs from the conserved cysteine through the conserved F or W. The order of the fields is V gene, J gene, D gene, CDR3 length, CDR3 DNA, CDR3 protein. The D gene is left open where the match is weak.

>TRBV30|TRBJ2-5|TRBD2|15
TGTGCCTGGAGTGTACTAGCGGGGGGGCCAGAGACCCAGTACTTC
CAWSVLAGGPETQYF
>TRBV28|TRBJ1-5|TRBD1|14
TGTGCCAGCGATGAGGACAGGGGCAATCAGCCCCAGCATTTT
CASDEDRGNQPQHF
>TRBV4-3|TRBJ2-2|NA|16
TGCGCCAGCAGCCAAGGCGCCCCTGCGAACACCGGGGAGCTGTTTTTT
CASSQGAPANTGELFF
>TRBV30|TRBJ2-7|TRBD2|15
TGTGCCTGGAGATTTAGCGGGGGGAGCGCCTACGAGCAGTACTTC
CAWRFSGGSAYEQYF
>TRBV6-1|TRBJ2-2|NA|12
TGTGCCAGCACCCCCTTCACCGGGGAGCTGTTTTTT
CASTPFTGELFF
>TRBV15|TRBJ2-1|TRBD2|14
TGTGCCACCAGCAGAGGTTCGGGAGGGGATGAGCAGTTCTTC
CATSRGSGGDEQFF
>TRBV5-1|TRBJ2-5|TRBD2|15
TGCGCCAGCAGCTTGTTGGCGGGAGAACAAGAGACCCAGTACTTC
CASSLLAGEQETQYF
>TRBV18|TRBJ2-7|TRBD2|14
TGTGCCAGCTCACCAGCGGGGGGGCTCTACGAGCAGTACTTC
CASSPAGGLYEQYF
>TRBV18|TRBJ2-3|TRBD1|17
TGTGCCAGCTCACCTTCATCCGGGACAGGGAGAACAGATACGCAGTATTTT
CASSPSSGTGRTDTQYF
>TRBV11-3|TRBJ2-2|TRBD2|16
TGTGCCAGCAGCCCCGGGACTATAGAGGGTATCGGGGAGCTGTTTTTT
CASSPGTIEGIGELFF
>TRBV13|TRBJ1-4|NA|15
TGTGCCAGCAGCTTACGGGGGGCGGGTAATGAAAAACTGTTTTTT
CASSLRGAGNEKLFF
>TRBV4-3|TRBJ1-1|TRBD1|20
TGCGCCAGCAGCCAACAAAGTGAACAGGGGGCTGTGAAAGGGAACACTGAAGCTTTCTTT
CASSQQSEQGAVKGNTEAFF
>TRBV18|TRBJ2-2|NA|13
TGTGCCAGCTCATCGACAGAAACCGGGGAGCTGTTTTTT
CASSSTETGELFF
>TRBV18|TRBJ2-3|TRBD1|14
TGTGCCAGCTCACCAGGGACAGGGACAAATACGCAGTATTTT
CASSPGTGTNTQYF
>TRBV5-1|TRBJ1-2|NA|12
TGCGCCAGCAGCGAAAACAGGGATGGCTACACCTTC
CASSENRDGYTF
>TRBV7-9|TRBJ1-5|TRBD1|14
TGTGCCAGCAGCTCGTCAGGGGGCGGACAGCCCCAGCATTTT
CASSSSGGGQPQHF
>TRBV9|TRBJ1-1|NA|13
TGTGCCAGCAGCGTAGGAGATTTACCTGAAGCTTTCTTT
CASSVGDLPEAFF
>TRBV6-5|TRBJ2-1|NA|12
TGTGCCAGCATCGACTACTACAATGAGCAGTTCTTC
CASIDYYNEQFF
>TRBV6-5|TRBJ1-2|NA|12
TGTGCCAGTTTGGGGGGGGACTATGGCTACACCTTC
CASLGGDYGYTF
>TRBV20-1|TRBJ2-5|NA|11
TGCAGTGCTAGAGATCCGGGGACCCAGTACTTC
CSARDPGTQYF
>TRBV27|TRBJ1-6|TRBD1|15
TGTGCCAGCAGGGTACCGGGACAGGGCAATTCACCCCTCCACTTT
CASRVPGQGNSPLHF
>TRBV21-1|TRBJ1-5|NA|15
TGTGCCAGCAGGACAGGGAAGGTTCAGAATCAGCCCCAGCATTTT
CASRTGKVQNQPQHF
>TRBV5-4|TRBJ2-1|TRBD2|15
TGTGCCAGCAGCTTTGGTGGCGGGAGCAGGCATGAGCAGTTCTTC
CASSFGGGSRHEQFF
>TRBV9|TRBJ2-2|NA|16
TGTGCCAGCAGCGTAGCTACGTCCGTTCTTGGTGGGGAGCTGTTTTTT
CASSVATSVLGGELFF
>TRBV19|TRBJ1-1|NA|13
TGTGCCAGTAGTATAGAGGCCCTAGGTCGAGCTTTCTTT
CASSIEALGRAFF